These 23 T cell receptor beta chains came from one sample sequenced in a study of blood T cell repertoires in COVID-19. Sequencing used immunoSEQ multiplex PCR; TCRdb keeps in-frame clones, though not all of them. The table lists around 100,000 clones, 85% of them singletons. The sample comprised peripheral blood. Receptors originate from a human donor in a cohort sampled during active COVID-19.

The chain has TRBV6-6 and TRBJ1-5; no clear D. The CDR3 sequence is 16 residues long. Germline V gene sequence: CDR1 MNHNY, CDR2 SVGAGI (reference sequence). Trimming pared 5 bases from V and 2 bases from J, leaving 16 bases between. The chain's CDR3 is CASSLYGRGGNQPQHF. The DNA for the CDR3 is TGTGCCAGCAGTCTCTACGGGCGGGGAGGCAATCAGCCCCAGCATTTT.

The rearrangement uses TRBV7-2 and TRBJ2-2; 8 bases are a match to TRBD2. The CDR3 has 15 residues. Losses at the gene ends were 6 bases for V and 5 bases for J; bases not matched to a gene: 8. Germline-derived CDR1 and CDR2 are SGHTA and FQGNSA. The CDR3 loop reads CASSSPGGGTGELFF. CDR3 nucleotide sequence: TGTGCCAGCAGTTCCCCTGGCGGGGGGACCGGGGAGCTGTTTTTT.

This chain connects TRBV5-1 to TRBJ1-1, with 7 nucleotides matching TRBD1. CDR3 length: 14 residues. Unmatched junction bases numbered 6, after V lost 4 bases and J lost 3 bases. In germline, CDR1 is SGHRS, CDR2 YFSETQ. The CDR3 sequence is CASSGGQRDTEAFF. DNA for the CDR3: TGCGCCAGCAGCGGGGGACAGCGAGACACTGAAGCTTTCTTT.

The chain has TRBV4-3 and TRBJ2-7; D might be TRBD2 (5 bases). Germline assignment: CDR1 LGHNA and CDR2 YSLEER. The CDR3 has 14 residues. V was cut by 3 bases and J by 1 base, with 10 bases left in between. The DNA for the CDR3 is TGCGCCAGCAGCCAGGACTTTTCGTCCTACGAGCAGTACTTC. This translates into CASSQDFSSYEQYF.

The chain couples TRBV5-5 to TRBJ1-1; a weak D match, TRBD1 (5 bases). The CDR3 spans 15 residues. V dropped 5 bases and J dropped 1 base, with 15 bases sitting between them. The germline V gene has CDR1 SGHKS and CDR2 YYEKEE (reference sequence). This CDR3 reads CASRPPRGGNTEAFF. The CDR3 DNA sequence: TGTGCCAGCAGACCCCCTCGGGGGGGGAACACTGAAGCTTTCTTT.

The chain couples TRBV24-1 to TRBJ2-7; 10 bases are a match to TRBD2. The V gene's germline CDR1 is KGHDR and CDR2 SFDVKD. Trimming removed 9 bases from V and 0 bases from J; junction bases left unmatched: 4. The CDR3 totals 14 residues. As DNA, the CDR3 is TGTGCCACCCGAGCTAGCGGGGGCTCCTACGAGCAGTACTTC. This sequence encodes CATRASGGSYEQYF.

The rearrangement joins TRBV18 to TRBJ2-1; 15 positions match TRBD2. This CDR3 spans 19 amino acids. Losses at the gene ends were 2 bases for V and 7 bases for J; bases not matched to a gene: 12. Germline CDR1 and CDR2: KGHSH and LQKENI. CDR3 DNA sequence: TGTGCCAGCTCACCATTGCGGGGACTAGCGGGGGGCCCTGGGAATGAGCAGTTCTTC. Its protein product is CASSPLRGLAGGPGNEQFF. The whole variable domain, filled in from reference TRBV18 and TRBJ2-1, reads NAGVMQNPRHLVRRRGQEARLRCSPMKGHSHVYWYRQLPEEGLKFMVYLQKENIIDESGMPKERFSAEFPKEGPSILRIQQVVRGDSAAYFCASSPLRGLAGGPGNEQFFGPGTRLTVL.

The chain joins TRBV9 to TRBJ2-4; TRBD2 agrees at 15 bases. Germline CDR1 SGDLS, CDR2 YYNGEE. Trimming at V came to 4 bases and at J to 7 bases, leaving 12 bases not matched to a gene. This CDR3 region has 18 residues. The CDR3 is CASSSSGLAGGLGNIQYF. CDR3 DNA sequence: TGTGCCAGCAGCTCGAGTGGACTAGCGGGGGGGCTTGGTAACATTCAGTACTTC.

The chain recombines TRBV5-6 with TRBJ1-1, with D possibly matching TRBD1 (6 bases). This CDR3 contains 14 residues. CDR1 and CDR2 (germline): SGHDT, YYEEEE. Trimming removed 4 bases at V and 5 bases at J, with 15 bases between. CDR3 DNA: TGTGCCAGCAGCGGGTTAACAGGGATGACTGAAGCTTTCTTT. Translated, it gives CASSGLTGMTEAFF.

The V call is TRBV24-1, the J call TRBJ2-7; TRBD2 matches 9 bases. This CDR3 has 16 residues. Germline assignment: CDR1 KGHDR and CDR2 SFDVKD. V dropped 4 bases and J dropped 5; count of bases not matched to a gene: 11. The CDR3 DNA follows: TGTGCCACCAGTGACCAAGTCCGGACTAGCGTCCACGAGCAGTACTTC. Its translation is CATSDQVRTSVHEQYF.

The rearrangement joins TRBV2 to TRBJ1-5, with D possibly matching TRBD1 (6 bases). Trimming removed 5 bases from V and 0 bases from J, with 14 bases in between. CDR3 length: 16 amino acids. Per germline, CDR1 SNHLY and CDR2 FYNNEI. CDR3 sequence reads: CASSWDKSYSNQPQHF. The CDR3 DNA sequence: TGTGCCAGCAGTTGGGACAAGTCTTATAGCAATCAGCCCCAGCATTTT.

This chain uses TRBV19 with TRBJ1-2; a weak D match, TRBD1 (6 bases). Trimming cost V 8 bases and J 7 bases, with 14 bases left between them. The CDR3 length is 12 residues. CDR1 LNHDA and CDR2 SQIVND come from the germline V gene (reference sequence). In DNA, the CDR3 is TGTGCCAGTGGCAGGGGCGCGGGTGGCTACACCTTC. This gives the protein CASGRGAGGYTF.

The chain employs TRBV7-3 and TRBJ2-6; TRBD1 agrees at 7 bases. Unmatched junction bases numbered 5, after V lost 5 bases and J lost 1 base. The CDR3 length is 16 residues. CDR1 SGHTA and CDR2 FQGTGA come from the germline V gene. CDR3 nucleotide sequence: TGTGCCAGCAGCAGAGACAGGGCATCTGGGGCCAACGTCCTGACTTTC. This encodes CASSRDRASGANVLTF.

The chain employs TRBV12-3 or TRBV12-4 and TRBJ2-2; unclear D gene. Trimming took 6 bases from V and 8 from J, leaving 10 bases between them. This CDR3 has 12 amino acids. This CDR3 is CASSPVRGELFF. In DNA form, the CDR3 reads TGTGCCAGCAGCCCAGTCAGGGGGGAGCTGTTTTTT.

The chain joins TRBV29-1 to TRBJ1-1, with a tentative D call TRBD1 (6 bases). The CDR3 length is 13 residues. V lost 7 bases and J 0 bases, leaving 12 bases between the germline ends. Germline V CDR1 and CDR2: SQVTM, ANQGSEA. CDR3 sequence (DNA): TGCAGCGCTAACAGGGACATGAACACTGAAGCTTTCTTT. This gives the protein CSANRDMNTEAFF.

The chain employs TRBV7-9 and TRBJ2-1; 7 nucleotides line up with TRBD1. The junction had 6 bases not matched to a gene; V was cut back by 2 bases and J by 5 bases. CDR1 is SEHNR and CDR2 is FQNEAQ in the germline V gene (reference sequence). The CDR3 contains 15 residues. CDR3 in amino acids: CASSLLTTGHNEQFF. The CDR3 DNA is TGTGCCAGCAGCTTACTCACGACAGGGCACAATGAGCAGTTCTTC.

V usage is TRBV3-1 (or the pseudogene TRBV3-2) and J usage is TRBJ2-1, with a possible D match to TRBD2 (6 bases). V shed 8 bases and J shed 12 bases, with 14 bases lying between them. The CDR3 sequence is 11 residues long. Germline V CDR1 and CDR2: LGHDT, YNNKEL (reference sequence). The CDR3 sequence: CASGSGVSQFF. Written as DNA, the CDR3 is TGTGCCAGCGGTTCGGGGGTCTCGCAGTTCTTC.

This clone was recorded once. The chain has TRBV11-2 and TRBJ2-7; a possible D gene is TRBD1 (6 bases). Trimming removed 5 bases from V and 0 bases from J, with 17 bases in between. CDR3 length: 16 amino acids. CDR1 is SGHAT and CDR2 is FQNNGV in the germline V gene. CDR3 region: CASSPRSGQSSYEQYF. The CDR3, as DNA: TGTGCCAGCAGCCCCAGATCCGGACAGAGCTCCTACGAGCAGTACTTC.

The chain links TRBV7-8 to TRBJ2-7, with TRBD2 matching 13 bases. CDR1 SGHVS and CDR2 FQNEAQ come from the germline V gene. V shed 3 bases and J 6 bases; nucleotides not matched to a gene: 2. This CDR3 has 14 amino acids. The CDR3 DNA reads as TGTGCCAGCAGCTTGGGACTAGCGGGGAGCGAGCAGTACTTC. It yields the protein CASSLGLAGSEQYF.

V usage is TRBV4-2 and J usage is TRBJ2-3, with TRBD2 matching 7 bases. The CDR3 extends over 17 amino acids. The germline CDR1 and CDR2 sequences are LGHNA and YNFKEQ. V lost 0 bases, J lost 1 base, and 7 bases stayed unmatched. CDR3 residues: CASSQDLRGSRTDTQYF. CDR3 bases: TGTGCCAGCAGCCAAGATCTGCGGGGGTCCCGCACAGATACGCAGTATTTT.

The chain employs TRBV12-3 or TRBV12-4 and TRBJ1-1; D is undetermined. This CDR3 is built from 11 residues. The ends were cut back, 3 bases at V and 8 bases at J, with 7 bases in the middle. CDR3 residues: CASSLRQEAFF. The CDR3, as DNA: TGTGCCAGCAGTTTGCGGCAAGAAGCTTTCTTT.

The J gene is TRBJ2-7, the V gene TRBV5-6; TRBD1 matches at 7 bases. V gave up 0 bases and J gave up 5 bases; unmatched junction bases: 14. CDR1 is SGHDT and CDR2 is YYEEEE in the germline V gene. The length of the CDR3 is 17 residues. The CDR3 DNA sequence: TGTGCCAGCAGCTTGGTCGTTTTTGGGACAGAGCTCCACGAGCAGTACTTC. Protein sequence: CASSLVVFGTELHEQYF.

The rearrangement links TRBV7-2 to TRBJ1-5; D not resolved. The CDR3 contains 15 residues. Germline V gives CDR1 SGHTA, CDR2 FQGNSA. V was cut by 1 base and J by 1 base, with 8 bases left in between. The CDR3 is CASSLVWQSNQPQHF. In nucleotides, the CDR3 is TGTGCCAGCAGCTTAGTCTGGCAGAGCAATCAGCCCCAGCATTTT.